This T cell receptor (beta chain) was profiled in a study of cytomegalovirus exposure and HLA in healthy donors. Study-level points and caveats: In vitro data verified a few CMV-associated chains as specific for CMV antigens. Rare TCR sequences predominated, though certain public TCRs were found in many donors.

Clones were read by immunoSEQ multiplex PCR, and TCRdb kept only the in-frame ones, dropping some. The sample lists some 220,000 clones; 80% to 95% were seen once. CDR1 MNHNS and CDR2 SASEGT come from the germline V gene. The CDR3 contains 15 residues. Deletions cut 6 bases from V and 1 base from J, with 15 bases between. On this clone itself: Antigen: not known.

What was sequenced was PBMCs. The sequence came from a woman between 18 and 29 years old in good health and CMV-seronegative. This chain links TRBV6-1 with TRBJ1-2; perhaps TRBD1 as D (5 bases). CDR3 in amino acids: CASRIKLDINYGYTF. The CDR3 DNA is TGTGCCAGCAGGATAAAATTGGACATTAACTATGGCTACACCTTC.